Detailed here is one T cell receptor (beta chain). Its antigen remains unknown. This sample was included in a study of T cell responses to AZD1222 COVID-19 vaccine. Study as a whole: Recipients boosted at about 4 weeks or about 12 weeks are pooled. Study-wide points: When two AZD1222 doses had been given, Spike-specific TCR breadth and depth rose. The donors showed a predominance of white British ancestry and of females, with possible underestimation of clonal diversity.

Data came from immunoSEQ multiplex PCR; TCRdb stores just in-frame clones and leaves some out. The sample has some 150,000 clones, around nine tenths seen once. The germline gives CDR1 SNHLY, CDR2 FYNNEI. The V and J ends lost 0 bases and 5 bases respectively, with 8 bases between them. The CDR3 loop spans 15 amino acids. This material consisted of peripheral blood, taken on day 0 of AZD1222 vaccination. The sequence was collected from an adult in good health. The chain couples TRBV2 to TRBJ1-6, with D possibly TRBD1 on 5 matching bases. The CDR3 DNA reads TGTGCCAGCAGTGAAGCCGGACACCATAATTCACCCCTCCACTTT. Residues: CASSEAGHHNSPLHF.